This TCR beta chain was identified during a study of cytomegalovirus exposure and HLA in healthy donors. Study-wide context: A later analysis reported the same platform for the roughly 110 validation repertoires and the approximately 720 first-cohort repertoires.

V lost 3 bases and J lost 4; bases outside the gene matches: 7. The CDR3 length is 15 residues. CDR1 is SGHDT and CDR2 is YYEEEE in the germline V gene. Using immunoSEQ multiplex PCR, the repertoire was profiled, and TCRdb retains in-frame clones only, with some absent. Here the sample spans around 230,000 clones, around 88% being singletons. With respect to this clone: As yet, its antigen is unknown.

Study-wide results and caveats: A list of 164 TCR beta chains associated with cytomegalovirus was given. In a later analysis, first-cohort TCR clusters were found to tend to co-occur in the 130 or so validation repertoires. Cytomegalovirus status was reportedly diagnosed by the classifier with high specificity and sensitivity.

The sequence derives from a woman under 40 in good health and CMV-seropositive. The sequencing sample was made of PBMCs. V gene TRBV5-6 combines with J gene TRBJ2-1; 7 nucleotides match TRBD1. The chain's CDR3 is CASSYLDRVYNEQFF. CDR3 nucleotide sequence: TGTGCCAGCAGCTACCTTGACAGGGTGTACAATGAGCAGTTCTTC.